These 4 T cell receptor beta chains were sequenced from one sample in a study of CD8 T cells in Susac syndrome. RNA totalling about 0.5 to 1 ug underwent reverse transcription with random hexamers. MiXCR, applied by TCRdb to the immunoSEQ multiplex PCR reads, yields one record per CDR3 protein. The sample holds about 100,000 distinct CDR3 sequences, around 95% seen once. Sequenced: CD8+ T cells from PBMCs. These receptors were collected from a human donor with Susac syndrome.

The rearrangement uses TRBV29-1 and TRBJ1-1; D gene unclear. CDR1 and CDR2 (germline): SQVTM, ANQGSEA. Trimming took 3 bases from V and 1 from J, leaving 6 bases between them. The CDR3 is 12 amino acids. CDR3 residues: CSVELGNTEAFF. The CDR3 DNA is TGCAGCGTTGAGTTGGGGAACACTGAAGCTTTCTTT.

This clonotype was counted once. V and J are TRBV4-1 and TRBJ2-3; D not resolved. Trimming removed 3 bases from V and 2 bases from J, with 9 bases in between. The CDR3 is 14 residues long. Germline V gene lookup returns CDR1 MGHRA and CDR2 YSYEKL. As DNA, the CDR3 is TGCGCCAGCAGCCAGGGGTTCCACACAGATACGCAGTATTTT. Amino acids: CASSQGFHTDTQYF.

The chain has TRBV27 and TRBJ2-4, with D tentatively TRBD1 or TRBD2 (6 bases each). V was clipped by 3 bases and J by 0 bases, with 15 bases between them. CDR3 size: 17 residues. Germline V gene lookup returns CDR1 MNHEY and CDR2 SMNVEV (reference sequence). Here the CDR3 DNA reads TGTGCCAGCAGTTTGGGGGGCCCAGCCCTAGCCAAAAACATTCAGTACTTC. This encodes CASSLGGPALAKNIQYF.

This clonotype was recorded only once. The chain joins TRBV12-3 or TRBV12-4 to TRBJ1-5; D remains ambiguous. V lost 5 bases, J lost 1 base, and 9 bases lay in between. The CDR3 has 14 amino acids. The CDR3 DNA reads TGTGCCAGCAGTCCTATAGGGAGCAATCAGCCCCAGCATTTT. Translating gives CASSPIGSNQPQHF.